This TCR beta chain was recorded in a study of cytomegalovirus exposure and HLA in healthy donors. Notes on the study in general: A later examination showed that TCR association rates differed by HLA locus, with DRB1 most and HLA-C fewest. Specific recognition of CMV antigens was confirmed in vitro for a few chains (all CMV-associated).

To note about this clone: Antigen unknown.

This CDR3 has 17 amino acids. Germline CDR1 and CDR2: MDHEN and SYDVKM. Trimming pared 7 bases from V and 4 bases from J, leaving 25 bases between. PCR primers comprised 60 Vbeta and 13 Jbeta primers. Some clones are missing from TCRdb's copy, which holds only in-frame ones; the method was immunoSEQ multiplex PCR. The table shows approximately 140,000 clones, with more than 65% occurring only once. The source is a man aged 45-65 years in good health and CMV-seropositive. The specimen was PBMCs. The V gene is TRBV28, the J gene TRBJ1-1; D perhaps matches TRBD1 (6 bases). As DNA, the CDR3 is TGTGCCAGCACCTCCACGGGAGGGGGTGGATTAAGCACTGAAGCTTTCTTT. It is translated as CASTSTGGGGLSTEAFF. Full variable domain (outside the CDR3, taken from reference TRBV28 and TRBJ1-1): DVKVTQSSRYLVKRTGEKVFLECVQDMDHENMFWYRQDPGLGLRLIYFSYDVKMKEKGDIPEGYSVSREKKERFSLILESASTNQTSMYLCASTSTGGGGLSTEAFFGQGTRLTVV.